Listed here is a single T cell receptor (beta chain). This sample is drawn from a study of blood T cell repertoires in COVID-19. Study background: Sources were T cells, B-cell-depleted T cells, or PBMCs; the material itself was cDNA or gDNA.

Authors' methods: It was from reference gene primer amplification that nucleated cell counts were estimated. Clones were sequenced by immunoSEQ multiplex PCR, and TCRdb holds only the in-frame ones, with some missing. From that table come the V and J calls and clone size; the DNA was used to work out D and trimming. The table records fewer than 450,000 clones, more than 75% of them present only once. Germline V CDR1 and CDR2: PRHDT, FYEKMQ (reference sequence). V lost 5 bases and J 2 bases, leaving 19 bases between the germline ends. There are 17 residues in the CDR3. Recruitment covered about two dozen US areas and drew participants whose ages spanned about 18 to 89 years. Donors were grouped by their self-reported clinical history.

Sequenced sample: PBMCs or T cells enriched from blood (not recorded which). The receptor's source is a woman aged 25 to 39 who had recovered from COVID-19. The chain joins TRBV13 to TRBJ1-3; possible D gene TRBD1, 6 bases. CDR3 residues: CASSPGTPGTTGNTIYF. CDR3 nucleotide sequence: TGTGCCAGCAGCCCAGGGACCCCCGGGACAACTGGAAACACCATATATTTT.